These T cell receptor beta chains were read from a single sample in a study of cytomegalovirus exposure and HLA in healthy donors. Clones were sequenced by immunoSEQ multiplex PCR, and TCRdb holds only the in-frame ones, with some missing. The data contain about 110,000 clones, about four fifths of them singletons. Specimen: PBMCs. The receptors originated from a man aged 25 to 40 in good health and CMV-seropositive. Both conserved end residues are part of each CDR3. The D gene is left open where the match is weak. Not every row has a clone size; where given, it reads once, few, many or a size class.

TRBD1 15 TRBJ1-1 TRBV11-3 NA TGTGCCAGCAGCTTAGATGGGCCCACAGGGGGTGAAGCTTTCTTT CASSLDGPTGGEAFF
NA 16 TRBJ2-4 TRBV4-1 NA TGCGCCAGCAGCCAAACGACTTCATGGCCCAAAAACATTCAGTACTTC CASSQTTSWPKNIQYF
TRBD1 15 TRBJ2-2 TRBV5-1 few TGCGCCAGCAGCTACTGGACAGGGGGCTCCGGGGAGCTGTTTTTT CASSYWTGGSGELFF
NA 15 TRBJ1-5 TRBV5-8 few TGTGCCAGCAGCTTGCAGGGGTTTAGCAATCAGCCCCAGCATTTT CASSLQGFSNQPQHF
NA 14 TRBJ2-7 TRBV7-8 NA TGTGCCAGCAGCTTAGTTCCCTCCTCCTACGAGCAGTACTTC CASSLVPSSYEQYF
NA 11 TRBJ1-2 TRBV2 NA TGTGCCAGCAGCAGCGGGGACGGCGGATGCTTC CASSSGDGGCF
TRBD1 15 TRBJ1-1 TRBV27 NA TGTGCCAGCAGTTCGACAGGGGTAGGGAACACTGAAGCTTTCTTT CASSSTGVGNTEAFF
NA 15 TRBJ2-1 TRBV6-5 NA TGTGCCAGCAGCCGAGGGGCGAAGGGGGTTGGGGAGCAGTTCTTC CASSRGAKGVGEQFF
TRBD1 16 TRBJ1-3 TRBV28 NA TGTGCCAGCAGTCGCTACAGGGGGCAAATTGGAAACACCATATATTTT CASSRYRGQIGNTIYF
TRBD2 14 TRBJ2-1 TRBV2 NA TGTGCCAGCAGAAATAGCGGGAGGCACAATGAGCAGTTCTTC CASRNSGRHNEQFF
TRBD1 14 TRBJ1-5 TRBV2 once TGTGCCAGCAGGGACAGGGGAATCAATCAGCCCCAGCATTTT CASRDRGINQPQHF
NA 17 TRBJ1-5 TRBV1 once TGCACCAGCAGCCAAGATCGAGGGGACAGGGTCTGTCAGCCCCAGCATTTT CTSSQDRGDRVCQPQHF
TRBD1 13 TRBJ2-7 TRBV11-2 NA TGTGCCAGCAGCTGGGACAGGGACAGCGAGCAGTACTTC CASSWDRDSEQYF
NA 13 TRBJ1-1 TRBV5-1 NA TGCGCCAGCAGCTCCGGGGGGTACTTTGAAGCTTTCTTT CASSSGGYFEAFF
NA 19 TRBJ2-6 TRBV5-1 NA TGCGCCAGCAGCTCCCGACAGCTAACCCAAGGACCTGGGGCCAACGTCCTGACTTTC CASSSRQLTQGPGANVLTF
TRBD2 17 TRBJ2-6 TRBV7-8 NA TGTGCCAGCAGCTTAGCTAGCGGGAGGTCTGGGGCCAACGTCCTGACTTTC CASSLASGRSGANVLTF
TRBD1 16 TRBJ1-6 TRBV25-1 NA TGTGCCAGCAGTGAATATAGGGGACAGGGCAGCTCACCCCTCCACTTT CASSEYRGQGSSPLHF
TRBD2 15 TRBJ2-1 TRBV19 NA TGTGCCAGTAGTGCACTAGCGGGAGGATACAATGAGCAGTTCTTC CASSALAGGYNEQFF
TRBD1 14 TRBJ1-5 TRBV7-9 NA TGTGCCAGCAGCTTACAGGGGGGCGGTCAGCCCCAGCATTTT CASSLQGGGQPQHF
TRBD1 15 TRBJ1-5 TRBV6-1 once TGTGCCAGCACCACACAGGGGGAAGGGAATCAGCCCCAGCATTTT CASTTQGEGNQPQHF
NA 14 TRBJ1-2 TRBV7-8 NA TGTGCCAGCAGTGATCTGTCGCGCAACTATGGCTACACCTTC CASSDLSRNYGYTF
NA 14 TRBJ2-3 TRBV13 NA TGTGCCAGCAGCCTGCCCCAACTTGGGAGTACGCAGTATTTT CASSLPQLGSTQYF
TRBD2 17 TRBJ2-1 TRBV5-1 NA TGCGCCGGCAGCTTGGGATCTCAGGCGGGAGGGCGAGATGAGCAGTTCTTC CAGSLGSQAGGRDEQFF
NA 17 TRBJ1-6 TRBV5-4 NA TGTGCCAGCAGCTTGGCTAAGGGCGACAGCGCCCATTCACCCCTCCACTTT CASSLAKGDSAHSPLHF
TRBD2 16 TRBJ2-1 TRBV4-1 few TGCGCCAGCAGCCCCGGGGGGGGGCGGGGTTACAATGAGCAGTTCTTC CASSPGGGRGYNEQFF
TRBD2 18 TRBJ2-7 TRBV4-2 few TGTGCCAGCAGCCAAGGACTAGCGGGGGGCCCCATTACCTACGAGCAGTACTTC CASSQGLAGGPITYEQYF
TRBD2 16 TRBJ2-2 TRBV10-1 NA TGCGCCATGGGAAGGGGCGGGAGGGTTTGGACCGGGGAGCTGTTTTTT CAMGRGGRVWTGELFF
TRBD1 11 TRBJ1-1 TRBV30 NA TGTGCCTGGGACAGGGGTTATGAAGCTTTCTTT CAWDRGYEAFF
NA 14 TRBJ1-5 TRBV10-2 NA TGCGCCAGCACCCCCTTAGGGGGCAATCAGCCCCAGCATTTT CASTPLGGNQPQHF
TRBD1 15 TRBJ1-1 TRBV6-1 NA TGTGCCAGCATAGGACAGGGCGCGATGAACACTGAAGCTTTCTTT CASIGQGAMNTEAFF
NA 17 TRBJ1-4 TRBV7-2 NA TGTGCCAGCAGCTTAGTCGCAGGGCCCTTTAACGGTGAAAAACTGTTTTTT CASSLVAGPFNGEKLFF
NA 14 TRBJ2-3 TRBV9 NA TGTGCCAGCAGCGTAGCAGGACTCACAGATACGCAGTATTTT CASSVAGLTDTQYF
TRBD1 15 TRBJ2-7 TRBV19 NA TGTGCCAGTAGTATTTCGACAGGGGGAAACTACGAGCAGTACTTC CASSISTGGNYEQYF
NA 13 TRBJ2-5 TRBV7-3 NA TGTGCCAGCAGCTTAAGAAGAGAAGAGACCCAGTACTTC CASSLRREETQYF
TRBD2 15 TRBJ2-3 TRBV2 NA TGTGCCAGCAGTGTCGGCCCCGGGAGGCCAGATACGCAGTATTTT CASSVGPGRPDTQYF
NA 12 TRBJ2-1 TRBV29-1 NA TGCAGCGTTGAGGGGGCCGACAATGAGCAGTTCTTC CSVEGADNEQFF
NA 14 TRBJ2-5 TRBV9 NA TGTGCCAGCAGCGTAGCGGGTACCTCTCAGACCCAGTACTTC CASSVAGTSQTQYF
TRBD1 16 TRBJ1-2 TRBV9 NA TGTGCCAGCACCCGGGACAGGGCCAGGGTGGACTATGGCTACACCTTC CASTRDRARVDYGYTF
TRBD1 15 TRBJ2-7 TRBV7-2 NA TGTGCCAGCAGCTGGACAGGGTCGAGCTCCTACGAGCAGTACTTC CASSWTGSSSYEQYF
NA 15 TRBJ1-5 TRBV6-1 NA TGTGCCAGCAGTGAACGTTGGACAGGCAATCAGCCCCAGCATTTT CASSERWTGNQPQHF
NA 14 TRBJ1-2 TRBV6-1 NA TGTGCCAGCAATCCGGGACCCAGGGGCTATGGCTACACCTTC CASNPGPRGYGYTF
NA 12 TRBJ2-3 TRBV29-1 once TGCAGCGTTGACCCTAGCACAGATACGCAGTATTTT CSVDPSTDTQYF
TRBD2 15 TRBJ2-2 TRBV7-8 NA TGTGCCAGCAGCTACTCCGGGACTAGCACCGGGGAGCTGTTTTTT CASSYSGTSTGELFF
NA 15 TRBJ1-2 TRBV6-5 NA TGTGCCAGCAACGGAGGAGGGCGCGAAGGGGATGGCTACACCTTC CASNGGGREGDGYTF
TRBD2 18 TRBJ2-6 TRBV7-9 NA TGTGCCAGCAGCTCCTTAGCGGGGTCAAGCTCTGGGGCCAACGTCCTGACTTTC CASSSLAGSSSGANVLTF
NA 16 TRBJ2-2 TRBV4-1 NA TGCGCCAGCAGCCACCGGACACGCAGGGTAGGCGGGGAGCTGTTTTTT CASSHRTRRVGGELFF
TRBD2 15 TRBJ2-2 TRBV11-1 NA TGTGCCAGCAGCGAGACTAGCGTACGTTACGGGGAGCTGTTTTTT CASSETSVRYGELFF
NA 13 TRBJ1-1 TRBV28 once TGTGCCAGCAGTTATGAAAATCGGGGTGAAGCTTTCTTT CASSYENRGEAFF
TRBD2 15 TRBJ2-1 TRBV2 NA TGTGCCAGCAGGGGGACTAGCGGGGGGGGTAATGAGCAGTTCTTC CASRGTSGGGNEQFF
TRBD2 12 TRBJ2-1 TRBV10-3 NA TGTGCTACCGGGGGGGGCTGGGAGGCCCAGTTCTTC CATGGGWEAQFF
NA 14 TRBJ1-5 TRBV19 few TGTGCCAGTAGTGGAGGGCCTAGCAATCAGCCCCAGCATTTT CASSGGPSNQPQHF
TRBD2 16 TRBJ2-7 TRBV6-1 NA TGTGCCAGCAGTGTAATAGCGGGGGGGGGTAACCTCGAGCAGTACTTC CASSVIAGGGNLEQYF
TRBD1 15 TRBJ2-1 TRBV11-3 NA TGTGCCAGCAGCTTAAGGGGGACAGGGGACAATGAGCAGTTCTTC CASSLRGTGDNEQFF
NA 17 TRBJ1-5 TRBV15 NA TGTGCCACCAGCAGAGATCAAGGAACTACTAGGAATCAGCCCCAGCATTTT CATSRDQGTTRNQPQHF
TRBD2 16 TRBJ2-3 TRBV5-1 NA TGCGCCAGCAGCGGTTCGGGACTAACGAGCACAGATACGCAGTATTTT CASSGSGLTSTDTQYF
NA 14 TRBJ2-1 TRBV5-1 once TGCGCCAGCAGCCCTTGGGATAGGGGGAGTGAGCAGTTCTTC CASSPWDRGSEQFF
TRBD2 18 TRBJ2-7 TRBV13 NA TGTGCCAGCAGCCCAATGGGACTAGCGGGGGGGCCAACCTACGAGCAGTACTTC CASSPMGLAGGPTYEQYF
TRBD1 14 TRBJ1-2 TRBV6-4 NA TGTGCCAGCAGTCCCAGGGGGACAGTCTATGGCTACACCTTC CASSPRGTVYGYTF
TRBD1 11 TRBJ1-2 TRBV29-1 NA TGCAGCCTCGGGACAGGAGATGGCTACACCTTC CSLGTGDGYTF
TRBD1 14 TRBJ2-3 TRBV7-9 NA TGTGCCAGCAGCCAAGGGACAGGGGAGGATACGCAGTATTTT CASSQGTGEDTQYF